The 8 T cell receptor beta chains listed next were all sequenced from one sample in a study of cytomegalovirus exposure and HLA in healthy donors (TCRdb year 2017). The library was obtained by the immunoSEQ multiplex PCR assay. For the multiplex PCR, a mixture combining 60 forward primers for TCR Vbeta segments and 13 reverse primers for TCR Jbeta segments was used. Sourced from immuneACCESS, this table was stored by TCRdb with only in-frame sequences that have V and J called. A share of the clones is absent; for the studies checked, an unresolved V gene accounts for under half, and the remainder has no known explanation. The sample table lists about 120,000 clones, roughly 70% of them with a count of one. Jointly, the top ten make up about 0.92% of the sample. Sample: PBMCs. These receptors originate from a woman aged 30 to 39 in good health and CMV-seronegative.

The chain joins TRBV30 to TRBJ2-7, with 13 bases aligning to TRBD2. CDR1 and CDR2 (germline): GTSNPN, SVGIG (reference sequence). The junction had 7 bases not matched to a gene; V was cut back by 0 bases and J by 2 bases. CDR3 length: 17 amino acids. Here the CDR3 DNA reads TGTGCCTGGAGTGTCCCCCTACTAGCGGGAGGGCCCTACGAGCAGTACTTC. Protein product: CAWSVPLLAGGPYEQYF.

The rearrangement uses TRBV7-3 and TRBJ2-3; 8 bases match TRBD2. With 5 bases clipped from V and 3 bases from J, the junction kept 4 bases outside the gene matches. Germline V gene lookup returns CDR1 SGHTA and CDR2 FQGTGA. CDR3 size: 14 residues. The CDR3 reads CASSRGGATDTQYF. The CDR3 DNA sequence: TGTGCCAGCAGCCGGGGGGGCGCAACAGATACGCAGTATTTT.

DNA for the CDR3: TGTGCCAGCAGTTACTCGTCAGGGGCTCAGCCCCAGCATTTT. Residues: CASSYSSGAQPQHF. J is TRBJ1-5 and V is TRBV6-5; weak D call: TRBD1 (6 bases). CDR1 is MNHEY and CDR2 is SVGAGI in the germline V gene. V was trimmed by 0 bases and J by 6 bases, leaving 9 bases between them. The CDR3 totals 14 residues.

This sequence joins TRBV5-1 and TRBJ1-2; the match to TRBD1 covers 12 bases. The CDR3 extends over 18 amino acids. Trimming removed 0 bases from V and 8 bases from J; junction bases left unmatched: 14. The germline V gene has CDR1 SGHRS and CDR2 YFSETQ. CDR3 bases: TGCGCCAGCAGCTTGGCCGTCGGGACAGGGGGCACTTCGGGGGGCTACACCTTC. Translated, it gives CASSLAVGTGGTSGGYTF.

The gene calls are TRBV6-5 and TRBJ1-2; TRBD1 agrees at 10 bases. CDR3 size: 16 residues. Germline trimming cut 0 bases from V and 4 bases from J; bases unmatched to any gene: 5. Germline lookup yields CDR1 MNHEY and CDR2 SVGAGI. CDR3 nucleotide sequence: TGTGCCAGCAGTTACTCGGACAGGGGGTATAGCTATGGCTACACCTTC. Translating it yields CASSYSDRGYSYGYTF.

The rearrangement joins TRBV4-1 to TRBJ2-2; D may be TRBD2 (5 bases). V was trimmed by 4 bases and J by 5 bases, leaving 23 bases between them. The CDR3 covers 18 residues. Germline CDR1 MGHRA, CDR2 YSYEKL. The CDR3 protein is CASSLPGGREIWTGELFF. The CDR3 DNA sequence: TGCGCCAGCAGCCTACCAGGTGGACGGGAAATATGGACCGGGGAGCTGTTTTTT.

The V call is TRBV18, the J call TRBJ1-1; no clear D gene. CDR1 KGHSH and CDR2 LQKENI come from the germline V gene. The CDR3 covers 13 residues. V was clipped by 2 bases and J by 3 bases, with 7 bases between them. The CDR3 loop is CASSPMEDTEAFF. Written as DNA, the CDR3 is TGTGCCAGCTCACCAATGGAGGACACTGAAGCTTTCTTT. Together with reference TRBV18 and TRBJ1-1, the CDR3 gives the full variable domain: NAGVMQNPRHLVRRRGQEARLRCSPMKGHSHVYWYRQLPEEGLKFMVYLQKENIIDESGMPKERFSAEFPKEGPSILRIQQVVRGDSAAYFCASSPMEDTEAFFGQGTRLTVV.

V usage is TRBV19 and J usage is TRBJ2-1; TRBD2 matches at 10 bases. V shed 5 bases and J 9 bases; nucleotides not matched to a gene: 16. The CDR3 spans 17 residues. Per germline, CDR1 LNHDA and CDR2 SQIVND (reference sequence). The CDR3 loop reads CASSRTSGGGATVEQFF. The CDR3, as DNA: TGTGCCAGTAGTCGGACTAGCGGAGGGGGGGCTACCGTTGAGCAGTTCTTC.